Listed here are 30 T cell receptor beta chains from one sample, sequenced in a study of shared clonotypes between healthy human individuals. The assay was immunoSEQ multiplex PCR, and TCRdb's table has in-frame clones only and misses some. The sample contains about 2 million clones, 85% to 95% of which appear only once. Cells designated naive CD8 were CD45RO-negative and were positively selected for CCR7, with terminally differentiated effector memory CD45RA+ cells excluded. Sequenced sample: naive CD8+ T cells sorted from blood. The receptors stem from a man aged 18 to 30 in good health.

V and J are TRBV27 and TRBJ2-2; unclear D gene. V lost 2 bases and J lost 5, with 9 bases in between. Per the germline V gene, CDR1 is MNHEY and CDR2 is SMNVEV (reference sequence). The CDR3 has 14 residues. Here the CDR3 reads CASSLEYITGELFF. As DNA, the CDR3 is TGTGCCAGCAGTTTAGAGTACATTACCGGGGAGCTGTTTTTT.

The V call is TRBV28, the J call TRBJ2-7; 9 positions match TRBD2. V was clipped by 3 bases and J by 3 bases; unmatched bases: 9. The CDR3 is 16 residues long. Per the germline V gene, CDR1 is MDHEN and CDR2 is SYDVKM. The CDR3 is CASSFYQTSGYYEQYF. CDR3 DNA: TGTGCCAGCAGTTTTTATCAGACTAGCGGATACTACGAGCAGTACTTC.

The J gene is TRBJ2-1, the V gene TRBV6-6, with D unclear. Germline V gene sequence: CDR1 MNHNY, CDR2 SVGAGI (reference sequence). This CDR3 contains 12 residues. With 2 bases removed from V and 8 bases from J, the gap between germline ends came to 7 bases. In DNA, the CDR3 is TGTGCCAGCAGTTACCAGTGGCATGAGCAGTTCTTC. Translated: CASSYQWHEQFF.

The V gene is TRBV4-1, the J gene TRBJ2-3; the D is unclear. Trimming removed 1 base at V and 4 bases at J, with 9 bases between. CDR3 length: 14 residues. Germline V gene lookup returns CDR1 MGHRA and CDR2 YSYEKL. The CDR3 DNA follows: TGCGCCAGCAGCCAAGTCCTCGGAGCAGATACGCAGTATTTT. It translates to CASSQVLGADTQYF.

The chain employs TRBV19 and TRBJ2-7; a possible D gene is TRBD2 (6 bases). Germline-derived CDR1 and CDR2 are LNHDA and SQIVND (reference sequence). The CDR3 contains 14 residues. Trimming took 6 bases from V and 2 from J, leaving 14 bases between them. This CDR3 is CASSSGDFPYEQYF. The CDR3 coding sequence is TGTGCCAGTAGCTCTGGGGACTTCCCCTACGAGCAGTACTTC.

The V gene is TRBV7-8, the J gene TRBJ2-7; D remains unclear. CDR1 SGHVS and CDR2 FQNEAQ come from the germline V gene. V lost 5 bases to trimming and J lost 2 bases, with 10 bases between them. The CDR3 sequence is 13 residues long. CDR3 nucleotide sequence: TGTGCCAGCAGCCCCCCAGCCACCTACGAGCAGTACTTC. It specifies CASSPPATYEQYF. The variable domain in full, completed from reference TRBV7-8 and TRBJ2-7, reads GAGVSQSPRYKVAKRGQDVALRCDPISGHVSLFWYQQALGQGPEFLTYFQNEAQLDKSGLPSDRFFAERPEGSVSTLKIQRTQQEDSAVYLCASSPPATYEQYFGPGTRLTVT.

This chain uses TRBV7-3 with TRBJ2-3; TRBD2 might be the D (5 bases). Trimming left V 5 bases short and J 3 bases short, with 12 bases between. In germline, CDR1 is SGHTA, CDR2 FQGTGA. CDR3 length: 14 amino acids. CDR3 nucleotides: TGTGCCAGCAGCCAATACCCGGGGACAGATACGCAGTATTTT. Translated, it gives CASSQYPGTDTQYF.

The chain links TRBV27 to TRBJ2-5, with D possibly being TRBD2 (7 bases). The CDR3 is 15 amino acids. The germline V gene has CDR1 MNHEY and CDR2 SMNVEV (reference sequence). Trimming shortened V by 6 bases and J by 0 bases, and 14 bases separated the two germline ends. This CDR3 reads CASRGGAMHQETQYF. The CDR3 coding sequence is TGTGCCAGCAGGGGGGGGGCCATGCACCAAGAGACCCAGTACTTC.

The gene calls are TRBV4-3 and TRBJ2-5; maybe TRBD2 (5 bases). The CDR3 loop spans 18 amino acids. The ends were cut back, 1 base at V and 4 bases at J, with 22 bases in the middle. Germline V gene sequence: CDR1 LGHNA, CDR2 YSLEER. The CDR3 region has the DNA TGCGCCAGCAGCCAAGCCCTAGCCGGAGCACCTCTCGGAGAGACCCAGTACTTC. Its protein product is CASSQALAGAPLGETQYF.

The chain is built from TRBV9 and TRBJ1-4; TRBD1 is a possible D gene (5 bases). Looked up from germline, CDR1 is SGDLS and CDR2 is YYNGEE. The CDR3 covers 14 residues. Trimming stripped 3 bases from V and 8 bases from J, with 14 bases between. CDR3 nucleotide sequence: TGTGCCAGCAGCGCACTCGGGACGGCAGAAAAACTGTTTTTT. As protein: CASSALGTAEKLFF.

The rearrangement joins TRBV19 to TRBJ2-3, with a possible D match to TRBD2 (6 bases). The V gene's germline CDR1 is LNHDA and CDR2 SQIVND (reference sequence). Trimming took off 7 bases at V and 4 bases at J, with 18 bases between the two ends. There are 15 residues in the CDR3. CDR3 DNA: TGTGCCAGTACCTCATGGGGGGTCCGGTCAGATACGCAGTATTTT. It is translated as CASTSWGVRSDTQYF.

The chain employs TRBV28 and TRBJ2-3; D could derive from TRBD1 or TRBD2 (5 bases each). Per germline, CDR1 MDHEN and CDR2 SYDVKM. The CDR3 has 16 residues. Trimming removed 5 bases from V and 2 bases from J, with 17 bases in between. CDR3 region: CASSENLGDNTDTQYF. The CDR3, as DNA: TGTGCCAGCAGTGAGAACCTGGGGGATAACACAGATACGCAGTATTTT.

The rearrangement uses TRBV27 and TRBJ2-3; D remains ambiguous. The CDR3 totals 14 residues. Between the trimmed V and J ends, which lost 3 bases and 2 bases, there was a span of 9 bases. In germline, CDR1 is MNHEY, CDR2 SMNVEV (reference sequence). The CDR3 DNA sequence: TGTGCCAGCAGTTTTATAGGGCACACAGATACGCAGTATTTT. Protein: CASSFIGHTDTQYF.

The chain carries TRBV5-1 and TRBJ2-5; D may be TRBD1 (5 bases). CDR3 length: 15 amino acids. The V end was cut by 0 bases, the J end by 4 bases, with 13 bases between. Germline V gene lookup returns CDR1 SGHRS and CDR2 YFSETQ. Here the CDR3 DNA reads TGCGCCAGCAGCTTGGCCGGACAAATTCCAGAGACCCAGTACTTC. Protein: CASSLAGQIPETQYF. The full variable domain, with the rest looked up from reference TRBV5-1 and TRBJ2-5, is KAGVTQTPRYLIKTRGQQVTLSCSPISGHRSVSWYQQTPGQGLQFLFEYFSETQRNKGNFPGRFSGRQFSNSRSEMNVSTLELGDSALYLCASSLAGQIPETQYFGPGTRLLVL.

In this sample, this clone turned up once. The chain uses TRBV27 and TRBJ2-7; 8 bases align to TRBD2. This CDR3 is built from 16 residues. The germline V gene encodes CDR1 MNHEY and CDR2 SMNVEV (reference sequence). Trimming removed 3 bases from V and 3 bases from J; junction bases left unmatched: 10. For the CDR3, the DNA is TGTGCCAGCAGTTTCTCGGGGGGGGTTCTTCACTACGAGCAGTACTTC. This codes for CASSFSGGVLHYEQYF.

As regards this clone: The same CDR3 also results from other DNA sequences found in this sample. This rearrangement joins TRBV5-1 to TRBJ2-7, with TRBD1 as a possible D gene (6 bases). Germline assignment: CDR1 SGHRS and CDR2 YFSETQ. The V and J ends lost 4 bases and 5 bases respectively, with 10 bases between them. CDR3 length: 12 amino acids. CDR3 in amino acids: CASSPTGNEQYF. Here the CDR3 DNA reads TGCGCCAGCAGCCCAACAGGGAACGAGCAGTACTTC.

Only a few counts were recorded for this clone. Other DNA sequences within the sample encode an identical CDR3. This chain connects TRBV13 to TRBJ1-1, with a possible D match to TRBD1 (5 bases). This CDR3 has 13 residues. V shed 2 bases and J shed 4 bases, with 8 bases lying between them. CDR1 and CDR2 (germline): PRHDT, FYEKMQ (reference sequence). The CDR3 DNA is TGTGCCAGCAGCTTAAGGGGTAGCACTGAAGCTTTCTTT. This encodes CASSLRGSTEAFF.

The chain couples TRBV27 to TRBJ2-7; D may be TRBD1 or TRBD2 (5 bases each). The CDR3 is made up of 16 amino acids. V was clipped by 6 bases and J by 0 bases, with 18 bases between them. CDR1 is MNHEY, CDR2 SMNVEV, per germline (reference sequence). For the CDR3, the DNA is TGTGCCAGCAGACCGGGGCCGGGCCTCCACTCCTACGAGCAGTACTTC. Translating it yields CASRPGPGLHSYEQYF.

The CDR3 DNA follows: TGCGCCAGCAGCCAGGGCTCTAGCGCAGAGACCTACGAGCAGTACTTC. This translates into CASSQGSSAETYEQYF. The chain couples TRBV4-1 to TRBJ2-7; D perhaps matches TRBD2 (6 bases). Per the germline V gene, CDR1 is MGHRA and CDR2 is YSYEKL. The V and J ends lost 3 bases and 2 bases respectively, with 17 bases between them. The CDR3 extends over 16 amino acids.

The chain uses TRBV10-1 and TRBJ2-1; the match to TRBD2 covers 13 bases. CDR3 length: 12 amino acids. Trimming cost V 10 bases and J 10 bases; bases outside gene matches: 4. Germline CDR1 is WNHNN and CDR2 is SYGVQD (reference sequence). The CDR3 sequence: CAIRTSGREQFF. In DNA, the CDR3 is TGCGCCATCCGGACTAGCGGGAGAGAGCAGTTCTTC.

The table lists this clone with a count of one. V usage is TRBV7-9 and J usage is TRBJ1-5; the D is unclear. V lost 1 base and J 1 base, leaving 11 bases between the germline ends. The CDR3 totals 16 residues. Germline V gene data show CDR1 as SEHNR and CDR2 as FQNEAQ (reference sequence). The CDR3 protein is CASSLVPDQSNQPQHF. In DNA, the CDR3 is TGTGCCAGCAGCTTAGTCCCGGACCAGAGCAATCAGCCCCAGCATTTT.

This rearrangement joins TRBV29-1 to TRBJ1-1, with 9 bases fitting TRBD1. Germline CDR1 reads SQVTM; CDR2 reads ANQGSEA. Unmatched junction bases numbered 15, after V lost 3 bases and J lost 4 bases. This CDR3 comprises 17 residues. This CDR3 reads CSVDKPDRGDRSTEAFF. As DNA, the CDR3 is TGCAGCGTTGACAAACCGGACAGGGGAGATCGGAGCACTGAAGCTTTCTTT.

V and J are TRBV9 and TRBJ1-2; D gene uncertain. The CDR3 runs to 13 residues. Germline assignment: CDR1 SGDLS and CDR2 YYNGEE. V was cut by 1 base and J by 6 bases, with 10 bases left in between. The CDR3 DNA sequence: TGTGCCAGCAGCGTATTGAACGGGGATGGCTACACCTTC. This codes for CASSVLNGDGYTF.

Only one count was recorded for this clone. The V and J genes are TRBV5-1 and TRBJ1-1; D gene ambiguous. Trimming took 7 bases from V and 1 from J, leaving 17 bases between them. This CDR3 has 15 residues. Germline V gives CDR1 SGHRS, CDR2 YFSETQ. The DNA for the CDR3 is TGCGCCAGCTCGACGCCAGGCCGGGAGAACACTGAAGCTTTCTTT. Protein product: CASSTPGRENTEAFF.

The rearrangement joins TRBV4-1 to TRBJ2-3, with D perhaps matching TRBD1 (5 bases). The ends were cut back, 3 bases at V and 5 bases at J, with 12 bases in the middle. Germline V gene data show CDR1 as MGHRA and CDR2 as YSYEKL. The CDR3 has 14 residues. CDR3 in amino acids: CASSQSGRIDTQYF. CDR3 sequence (DNA): TGCGCCAGCAGCCAGTCAGGGCGGATAGATACGCAGTATTTT.

The chain combines TRBV5-1 with TRBJ2-3; D is perhaps TRBD2 (5 bases). The CDR3 sequence is 15 residues long. V was pared by 3 bases and J by 2 bases, with 13 bases between. CDR1 is SGHRS, CDR2 YFSETQ, per germline. The CDR3 protein is CASSSSRADTDTQYF. The CDR3 DNA is TGCGCCAGCAGCTCCTCACGAGCGGACACAGATACGCAGTATTTT.

The chain uses TRBV9 and TRBJ2-1; 12 positions match TRBD2. CDR3 length equals 17 residues. The germline gives CDR1 SGDLS, CDR2 YYNGEE. Trimming cost V 1 base and J 4 bases; bases outside gene matches: 6. The CDR3 DNA follows: TGTGCCAGCAGCGTACCTAGGACTAGCGGGAAATACAATGAGCAGTTCTTC. Translation: CASSVPRTSGKYNEQFF.

The chain has TRBV7-9 and TRBJ2-5, with D perhaps TRBD2 (7 bases). Germline V lookup: CDR1 SEHNR, CDR2 FQNEAQ (reference sequence). Deletions cut 3 bases from V and 3 bases from J, with 14 bases between. This CDR3 spans 15 amino acids. The CDR3 bases are TGTGCCAGCAGCTTTATAACGGGGGGCGAAGAGACCCAGTACTTC. It codes for CASSFITGGEETQYF.

The genes are TRBV11-3 and TRBJ2-1; 11 nucleotides agree with TRBD2. The V gene end was trimmed by 4 bases and the J gene end by 2 bases; junction bases not matched to a gene: 4. The CDR3 totals 16 residues. Germline values: CDR1 SGHNT, CDR2 YENEEA. The CDR3 nucleotides are TGTGCCAGCAGCTCTAAACTAGCGGGAGCCTACAATGAGCAGTTCTTC. Encoded protein: CASSSKLAGAYNEQFF.

The chain joins TRBV27 to TRBJ2-3, with D unclear. This CDR3 is 11 amino acids long. Between the trimmed V and J ends, which lost 10 bases and 1 base, there was a span of 6 bases. Germline V lookup: CDR1 MNHEY, CDR2 SMNVEV (reference sequence). The CDR3 region has the DNA TGTGCCACCCGAGGCACAGATACGCAGTATTTT. Translated, it gives CATRGTDTQYF.